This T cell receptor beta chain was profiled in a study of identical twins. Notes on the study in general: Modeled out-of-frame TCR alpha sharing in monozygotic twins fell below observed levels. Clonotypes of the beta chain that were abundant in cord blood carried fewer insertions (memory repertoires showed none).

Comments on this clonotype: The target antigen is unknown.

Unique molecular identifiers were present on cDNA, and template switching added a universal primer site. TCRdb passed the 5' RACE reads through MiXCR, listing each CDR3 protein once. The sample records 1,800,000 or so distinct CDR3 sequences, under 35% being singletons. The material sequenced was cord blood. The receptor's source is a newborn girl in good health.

CDR3 protein: CASSRYPGGELFF. DNA for the CDR3: TGCGCCAGCAGCCGTTATCCGGGCGGGGAGCTGTTTTTT. The chain has TRBV4-1 and TRBJ2-2; D is uncertain. Germline assignment: CDR1 MGHRA and CDR2 YSYEKL. The CDR3 has 13 amino acids. The V end lost 4 bases, the J end lost 7 bases, and 10 bases lay between the germline ends.